The 11 T cell receptor beta chains below come from one sample, sequenced in a study of shared clonotypes between healthy human individuals. Repertoires were generated with immunoSEQ multiplex PCR, while TCRdb's copy carries only in-frame clones and drops some. The table includes 2 million to 2.5 million clones, approximately 94% detected once. The sample was naive CD4+ T cells sorted from blood. The sample's subset: CD45RA+ positively selected. The receptors originated from a young man in good health.

The chain has TRBV15 and TRBJ2-1; 8 bases are shared with TRBD2. V shed 10 bases and J 5 bases; nucleotides not matched to a gene: 10. Germline CDR1 and CDR2: LNHNV and YYDKDF (reference sequence). The CDR3 is 14 amino acids. In DNA, the CDR3 is TGTGCCAGTCTCGGGACTAGAGAGGACAATGAGCAGTTCTTC. Translation: CASLGTREDNEQFF.

This clone was observed once. The J gene is TRBJ2-1, the V gene TRBV5-1; D might be TRBD1 (8 bases). The CDR3 contains 15 residues. Germline CDR1 is SGHRS and CDR2 is YFSETQ. The germline V and J ends were trimmed by 3 bases and 3 bases, with 13 bases remaining between them. In DNA form, the CDR3 reads TGCGCCAGCAGCTCGACAGGGGAGGGCTACAATGAGCAGTTCTTC. Its translation: CASSSTGEGYNEQFF. The variable domain in full, completed from reference TRBV5-1 and TRBJ2-1, reads KAGVTQTPRYLIKTRGQQVTLSCSPISGHRSVSWYQQTPGQGLQFLFEYFSETQRNKGNFPGRFSGRQFSNSRSEMNVSTLELGDSALYLCASSSTGEGYNEQFFGPGTRLTVL.

As regards this clone: Within the sample, other DNA sequences also encode this same CDR3. The chain carries TRBV2 and TRBJ2-7; D might be TRBD1 (6 bases). CDR1 is SNHLY, CDR2 FYNNEI, per germline. The CDR3 totals 14 residues. Trimming removed 3 bases from V and 4 bases from J, with 13 bases in between. This chain's CDR3 is CASSEGRGGYEQYF. DNA of the CDR3: TGTGCCAGCAGTGAGGGCAGGGGTGGGTACGAGCAGTACTTC. Based on the CDR3 plus reference TRBV2 and TRBJ2-7, the full variable domain is EPEVTQTPSHQVTQMGQEVILRCVPISNHLYFYWYRQILGQKVEFLVSFYNNEISEKSEIFDDQFSVERPDGSNFTLKIRSTKLEDSAMYFCASSEGRGGYEQYFGPGTRLTVT.

The V call is TRBV5-6, the J call TRBJ2-3, with 8 bases fitting TRBD2. The length of the CDR3 is 14 residues. Germline CDR1 reads SGHDT; CDR2 reads YYEEEE. The trim removed 1 base at V and 5 bases at J, leaving 3 bases unmatched. The CDR3 nucleotides read TGTGCCAGCAGCTTGAACGGGAGGGTAGATACGCAGTATTTT. It translates to CASSLNGRVDTQYF. The variable domain in full, with the rest retrieved from reference TRBV5-6 and TRBJ2-3, is DAGVTQSPTHLIKTRGQQVTLRCSPKSGHDTVSWYQQALGQGPQFIFQYYEEEERQRGNFPDRFSGHQFPNYSSELNVNALLLGDSALYLCASSLNGRVDTQYFGPGTRLTVL.

The chain employs TRBV6-5 and TRBJ2-1; 7 nucleotides align to TRBD1. Germline loops: CDR1 MNHEY, CDR2 SVGAGI. Trimming at V came to 1 base and at J to 7 bases, leaving 7 bases not matched to a gene. This CDR3 contains 15 residues. The CDR3 DNA reads as TGTGCCAGCAGTTACTTGGGACAGTTTGGGAATGAGCAGTTCTTC. Translating gives CASSYLGQFGNEQFF.

This chain connects TRBV6-1 to TRBJ2-1; maybe TRBD1 (6 bases). The CDR3 runs to 15 residues. V was trimmed by 4 bases and J by 8 bases, leaving 18 bases between them. Germline V gene sequence: CDR1 MNHNS, CDR2 SASEGT. This CDR3 reads CASSVEQGGWDEQFF. The CDR3, as DNA: TGTGCCAGCAGTGTCGAACAGGGCGGCTGGGATGAGCAGTTCTTC.

This rearrangement joins TRBV19 to TRBJ2-7; 9 positions match TRBD2. CDR3 length: 16 residues. V lost 4 bases and J lost 0; bases outside the gene matches: 7. Germline CDR1 reads LNHDA; CDR2 reads SQIVND (reference sequence). DNA of the CDR3: TGTGCCAGTAGTAGGTCTAGCGGGACGAACTCCTACGAGCAGTACTTC. Translated: CASSRSSGTNSYEQYF.

The chain is built from TRBV11-2 and TRBJ2-7; no reliable D call. Trimming took 6 bases from V and 1 from J, leaving 10 bases between them. Germline V gives CDR1 SGHAT, CDR2 FQNNGV. The length of the CDR3 is 13 residues. As DNA, the CDR3 is TGTGCCAGCAGGCCGACACCTTCCTACGAGCAGTACTTC. Translation gives CASRPTPSYEQYF.

J is TRBJ1-1 and V is TRBV10-1, with D unclear. Germline assignment: CDR1 WNHNN and CDR2 SYGVQD (reference sequence). Trimming cost V 5 bases and J 1 base, with 5 bases left between them. The length of the CDR3 is 12 residues. This chain's CDR3 is CASSSSNTEAFF. The CDR3 DNA reads TGCGCCAGCAGTTCATCGAACACTGAAGCTTTCTTT.

This chain connects TRBV9 to TRBJ2-1, with TRBD1 matching over 9 bases. The CDR3 spans 16 residues. Germline assignment: CDR1 SGDLS and CDR2 YYNGEE. V shed 0 bases, J shed 7 bases, and the junction held 8 bases outside the gene matches. The CDR3 bases are TGTGCCAGCAGCGTAGGCCAGGACAGGGGAGGAAATGAGCAGTTCTTC. The encoded protein is CASSVGQDRGGNEQFF.

The gene calls are TRBV4-2 and TRBJ2-1, with D possibly TRBD1 on 6 matching bases. Germline-derived CDR1 and CDR2 are LGHNA and YNFKEQ. Trimming took 3 bases from V and 6 from J, leaving 18 bases between them. This CDR3 spans 16 amino acids. CDR3: CASSQAQSGGFNEQFF. Here the CDR3 DNA reads TGTGCCAGCAGCCAGGCTCAAAGTGGGGGCTTCAATGAGCAGTTCTTC.